The present T cell receptor beta chain was sequenced within a study of CD8+ T cells in alopecia areata. T lymphocytes (CD4+ and CD8+) were sorted from PBMCs. This clone was seen a handful of times. CDR1 is MNHEY and CDR2 is SMNVEV in the germline V gene (reference sequence). This CDR3 is 16 amino acids long. V trimming: 1 base; J trimming: 4 bases; junction bases outside the gene matches: 8. RNA was isolated and reverse transcribed to cDNA, the sequencing template. Clones were read by immunoSEQ multiplex PCR, and TCRdb kept only the in-frame ones, dropping some. The table lists under 150,000 clones, about 50% of them singletons, with more than 9% in the top ten.

This receptor was identified in a human donor with alopecia areata. V is TRBV27 and J is TRBJ2-3; 7 bases line up with TRBD1. The sample consisted of NKG2D-low CD8+ T cells sorted from blood. The CDR3 DNA sequence: TGTGCCAGCAGTTTATTACAGGGGTTTTCGGCAGATACGCAGTATTTT. Amino acid sequence: CASSLLQGFSADTQYF.